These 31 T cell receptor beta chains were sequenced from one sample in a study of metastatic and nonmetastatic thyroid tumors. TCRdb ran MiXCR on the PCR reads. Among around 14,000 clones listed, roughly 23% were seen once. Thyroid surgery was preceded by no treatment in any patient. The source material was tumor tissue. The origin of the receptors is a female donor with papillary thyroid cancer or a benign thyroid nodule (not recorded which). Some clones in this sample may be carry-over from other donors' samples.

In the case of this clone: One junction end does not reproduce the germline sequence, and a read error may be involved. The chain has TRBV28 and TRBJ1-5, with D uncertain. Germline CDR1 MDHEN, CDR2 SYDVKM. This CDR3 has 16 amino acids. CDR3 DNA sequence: TGTGCCAACAGTCTCACTCAGGTGGGAAACAATCAGCCCCAGCATTTT. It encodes CANSLTQVGNNQPQHF. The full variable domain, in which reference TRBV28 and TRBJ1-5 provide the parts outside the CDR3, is DVKVTQSSRYLVKRTGEKVFLECVQDMDHENMFWYRQDPGLGLRLIYFSYDVKMKEKGDIPEGYSVSREKKERFSLILESASTNQTSMYLCANSLTQVGNNQPQHFGDGTRLSIL.

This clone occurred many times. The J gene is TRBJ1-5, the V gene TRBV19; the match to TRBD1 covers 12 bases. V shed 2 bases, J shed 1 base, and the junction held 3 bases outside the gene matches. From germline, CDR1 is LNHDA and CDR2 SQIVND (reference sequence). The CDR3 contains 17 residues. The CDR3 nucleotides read TGTGCCAGTAGTATAATGGGACAGGGGGCGAGCAATCAGCCCCAGCATTTT. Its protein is CASSIMGQGASNQPQHF.

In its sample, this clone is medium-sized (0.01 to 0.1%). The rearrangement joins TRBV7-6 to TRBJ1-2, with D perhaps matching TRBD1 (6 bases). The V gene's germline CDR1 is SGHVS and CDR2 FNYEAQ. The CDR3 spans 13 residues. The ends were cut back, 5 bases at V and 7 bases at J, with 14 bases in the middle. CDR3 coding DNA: TGTGCCAGCAGCCCAAATACAGGGTTTGGCTACACCTTC. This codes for CASSPNTGFGYTF. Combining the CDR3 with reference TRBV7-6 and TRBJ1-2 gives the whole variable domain GAGVSQSPRYKVTKRGQDVALRCDPISGHVSLYWYRQALGQGPEFLTYFNYEAQQDKSGLPNDRFSAERPEGSISTLTIQRTEQRDSAMYRCASSPNTGFGYTFGSGTRLTVV.

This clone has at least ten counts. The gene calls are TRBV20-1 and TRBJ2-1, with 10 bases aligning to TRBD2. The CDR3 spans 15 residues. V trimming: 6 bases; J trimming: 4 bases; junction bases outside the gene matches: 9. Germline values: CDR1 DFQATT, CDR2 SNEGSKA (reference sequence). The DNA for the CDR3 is TGCAGTGCCAAACCGGGACTAGCGAGATACAATGAGCAGTTCTTC. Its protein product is CSAKPGLARYNEQFF.

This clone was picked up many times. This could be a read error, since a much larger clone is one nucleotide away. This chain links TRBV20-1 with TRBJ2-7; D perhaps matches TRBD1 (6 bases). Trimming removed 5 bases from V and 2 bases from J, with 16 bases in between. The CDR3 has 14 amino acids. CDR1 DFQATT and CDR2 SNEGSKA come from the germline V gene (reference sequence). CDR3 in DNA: TGCAGTGCTGGCCTAGGGGGTCCAACCTACGAGCAGTACTTC. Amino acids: CSAGLGGPTYEQYF.

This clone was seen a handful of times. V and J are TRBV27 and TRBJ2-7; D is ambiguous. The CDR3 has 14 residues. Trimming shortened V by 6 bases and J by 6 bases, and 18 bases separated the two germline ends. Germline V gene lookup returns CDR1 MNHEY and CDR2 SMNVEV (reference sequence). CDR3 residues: CASRQTGLLSEQYF. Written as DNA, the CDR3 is TGTGCCAGCAGACAAACCGGCCTCCTCTCCGAGCAGTACTTC.

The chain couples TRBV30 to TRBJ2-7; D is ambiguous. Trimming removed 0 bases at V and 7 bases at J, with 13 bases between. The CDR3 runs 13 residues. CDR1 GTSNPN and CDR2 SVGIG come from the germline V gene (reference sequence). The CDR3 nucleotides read TGTGCCTGGAGTGTACTCCCCCCACAGGAGCAGTACTTC. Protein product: CAWSVLPPQEQYF.

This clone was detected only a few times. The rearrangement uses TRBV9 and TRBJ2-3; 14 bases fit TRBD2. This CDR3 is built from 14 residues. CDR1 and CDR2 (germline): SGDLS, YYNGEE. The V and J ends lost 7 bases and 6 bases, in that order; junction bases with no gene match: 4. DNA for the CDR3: TGTGCCAGCGGCGGGACTAGCGGGAGTGATACGCAGTATTTT. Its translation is CASGGTSGSDTQYF.

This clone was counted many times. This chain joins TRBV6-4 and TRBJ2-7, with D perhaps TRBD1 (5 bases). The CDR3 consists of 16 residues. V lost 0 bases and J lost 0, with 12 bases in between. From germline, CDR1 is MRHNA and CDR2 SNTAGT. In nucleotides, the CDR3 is TGTGCCAGCAGTGACTCGGGGCGCAGGGTCTCCTACGAGCAGTACTTC. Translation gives CASSDSGRRVSYEQYF.

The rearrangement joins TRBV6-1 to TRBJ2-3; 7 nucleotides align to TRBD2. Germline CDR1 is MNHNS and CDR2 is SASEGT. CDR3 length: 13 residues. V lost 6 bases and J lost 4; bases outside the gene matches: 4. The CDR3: CASSLGGADTQYF. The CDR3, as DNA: TGTGCCAGCAGCCTGGGGGGGGCAGATACGCAGTATTTT.

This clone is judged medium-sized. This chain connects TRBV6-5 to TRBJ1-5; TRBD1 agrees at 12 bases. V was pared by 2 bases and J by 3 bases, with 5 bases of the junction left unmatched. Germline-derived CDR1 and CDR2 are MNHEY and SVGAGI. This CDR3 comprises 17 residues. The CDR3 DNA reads TGTGCCAGCAGTTACGGGACAGGGGGCGGCTTCAATCAGCCCCAGCATTTT. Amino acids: CASSYGTGGGFNQPQHF.

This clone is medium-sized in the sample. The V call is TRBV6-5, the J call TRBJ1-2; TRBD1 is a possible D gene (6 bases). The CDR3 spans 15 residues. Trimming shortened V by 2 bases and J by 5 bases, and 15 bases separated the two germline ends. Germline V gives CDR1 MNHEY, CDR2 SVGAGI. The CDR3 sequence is CASSYGTGIEYGYTF. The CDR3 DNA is TGTGCCAGCAGTTACGGAACAGGGATAGAGTATGGCTACACCTTC.

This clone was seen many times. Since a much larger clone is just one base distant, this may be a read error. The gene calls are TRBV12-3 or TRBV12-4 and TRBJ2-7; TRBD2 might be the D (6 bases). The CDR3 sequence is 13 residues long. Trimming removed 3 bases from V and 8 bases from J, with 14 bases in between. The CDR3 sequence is CASSLKEGVKQYF. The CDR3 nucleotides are TGTGCCAGCAGTTTGAAGGAGGGAGTAAAGCAGTACTTC.

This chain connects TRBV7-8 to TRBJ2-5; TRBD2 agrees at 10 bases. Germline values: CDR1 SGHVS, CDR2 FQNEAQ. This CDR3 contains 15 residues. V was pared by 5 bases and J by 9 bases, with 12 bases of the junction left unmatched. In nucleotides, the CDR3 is TGTGCCAGCAGCCTGACTTTAGCGGGGGGACAAGCCCAGTACTTC. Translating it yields CASSLTLAGGQAQYF.

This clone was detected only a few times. The CDR3 DNA sequence: TGTGCCAGCAGTGTGACTAGCGGACCCTACGAGCAGTACTTC. It is translated as CASSVTSGPYEQYF. The rearrangement links TRBV6-2 or TRBV6-3 to TRBJ2-7; 9 nucleotides match TRBD2. In germline, CDR1 is MNHEY, CDR2 SVGEGT. V trimming: 5 bases; J trimming: 2 bases; junction bases outside the gene matches: 4. CDR3 size: 14 residues.

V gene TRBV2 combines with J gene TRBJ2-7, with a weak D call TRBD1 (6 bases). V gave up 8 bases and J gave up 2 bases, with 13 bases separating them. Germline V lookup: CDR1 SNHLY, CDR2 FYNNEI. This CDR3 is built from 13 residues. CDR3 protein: CASYRDKTYEQYF. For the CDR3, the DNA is TGTGCCAGCTACCGGGACAAGACCTACGAGCAGTACTTC.

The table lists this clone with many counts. The CDR3 here is CASSRGLAGGPSADEQFF. As DNA, the CDR3 is TGTGCCAGCAGCAGGGGACTAGCGGGAGGGCCGTCGGCGGATGAGCAGTTCTTC. The chain joins TRBV5-6 to TRBJ2-1; TRBD2 aligns across 16 bases. V trimming: 4 bases; J trimming: 8 bases; junction bases outside the gene matches: 12. The CDR3 loop spans 18 amino acids. Germline V gene data show CDR1 as SGHDT and CDR2 as YYEEEE.

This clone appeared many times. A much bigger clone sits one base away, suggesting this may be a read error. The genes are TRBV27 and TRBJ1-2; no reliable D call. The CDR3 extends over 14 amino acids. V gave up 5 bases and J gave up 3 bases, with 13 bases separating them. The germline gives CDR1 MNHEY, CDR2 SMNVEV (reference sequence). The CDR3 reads CASSPFDGDYGYTF. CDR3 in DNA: TGTGCCAGCAGTCCGTTTGACGGGGACTATGGCTACACCTTC.

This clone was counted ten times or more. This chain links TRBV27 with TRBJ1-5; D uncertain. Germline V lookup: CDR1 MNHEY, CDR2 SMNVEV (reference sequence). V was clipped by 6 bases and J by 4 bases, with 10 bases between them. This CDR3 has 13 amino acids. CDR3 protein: CASRFTQNQPQHF. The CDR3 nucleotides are TGTGCCAGCAGATTCACCCAAAATCAGCCCCAGCATTTT.

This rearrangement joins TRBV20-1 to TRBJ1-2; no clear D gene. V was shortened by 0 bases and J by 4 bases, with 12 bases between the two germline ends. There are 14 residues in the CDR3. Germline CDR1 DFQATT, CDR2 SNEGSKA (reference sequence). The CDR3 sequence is CSAREQWEIYGYTF. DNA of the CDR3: TGCAGTGCTAGAGAACAGTGGGAGATCTATGGCTACACCTTC.

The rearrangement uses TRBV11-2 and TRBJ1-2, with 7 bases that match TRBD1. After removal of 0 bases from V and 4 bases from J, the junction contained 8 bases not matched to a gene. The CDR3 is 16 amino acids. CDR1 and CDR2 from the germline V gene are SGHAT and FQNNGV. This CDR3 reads CASSLDLAGGGYGYTF. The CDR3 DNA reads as TGTGCCAGCAGCTTAGATCTTGCAGGGGGTGGCTATGGCTACACCTTC.

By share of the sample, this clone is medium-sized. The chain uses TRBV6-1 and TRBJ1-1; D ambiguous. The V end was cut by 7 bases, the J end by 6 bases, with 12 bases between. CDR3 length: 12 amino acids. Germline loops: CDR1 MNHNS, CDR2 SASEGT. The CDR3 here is CASIARVAEAFF. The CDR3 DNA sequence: TGTGCCAGCATCGCGCGGGTCGCTGAAGCTTTCTTT.

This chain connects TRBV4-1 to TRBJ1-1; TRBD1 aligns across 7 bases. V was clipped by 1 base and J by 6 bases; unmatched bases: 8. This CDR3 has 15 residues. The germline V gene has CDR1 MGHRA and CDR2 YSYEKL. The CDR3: CASSQAVTGPAEAFF. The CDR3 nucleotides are TGCGCCAGCAGCCAAGCTGTGACAGGGCCAGCTGAAGCTTTCTTT.

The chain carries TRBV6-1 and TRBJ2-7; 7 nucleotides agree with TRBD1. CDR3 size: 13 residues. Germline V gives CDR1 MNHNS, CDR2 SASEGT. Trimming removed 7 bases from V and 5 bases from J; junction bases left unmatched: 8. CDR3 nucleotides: TGTGCCAGCATTTGGGGGCAGGGGGACGAGCAGTACTTC. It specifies CASIWGQGDEQYF.

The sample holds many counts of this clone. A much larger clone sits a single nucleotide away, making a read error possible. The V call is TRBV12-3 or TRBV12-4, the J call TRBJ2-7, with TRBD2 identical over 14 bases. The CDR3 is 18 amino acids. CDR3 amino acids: CASSKGTSGSIISDEQYF. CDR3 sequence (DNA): TGTGCCAGCAGTAAAGGGACTAGCGGGAGTATCATCTCCGACGAGCAGTACTTC.

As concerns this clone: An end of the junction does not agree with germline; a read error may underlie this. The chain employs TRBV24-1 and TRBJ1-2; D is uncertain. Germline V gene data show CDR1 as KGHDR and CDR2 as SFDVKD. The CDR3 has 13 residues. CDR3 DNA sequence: TGTACCACCAGTAACCACGCTCGGGGAGGCTACACCTTC. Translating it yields CTTSNHARGGYTF.

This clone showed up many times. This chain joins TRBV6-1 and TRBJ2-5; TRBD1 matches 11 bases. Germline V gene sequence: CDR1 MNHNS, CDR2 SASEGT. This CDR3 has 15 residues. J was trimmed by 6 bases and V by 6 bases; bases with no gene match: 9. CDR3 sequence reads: CASRHLGQGGKTQYF. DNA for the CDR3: TGTGCCAGCAGGCACCTGGGACAGGGGGGGAAGACCCAGTACTTC.

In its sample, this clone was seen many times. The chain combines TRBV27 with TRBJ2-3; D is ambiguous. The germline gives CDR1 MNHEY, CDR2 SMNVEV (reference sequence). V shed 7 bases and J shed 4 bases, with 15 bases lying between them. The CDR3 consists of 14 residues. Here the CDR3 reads CASTPSVGSDTQYF. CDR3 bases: TGTGCCAGCACCCCCTCGGTGGGGTCAGATACGCAGTATTTT.

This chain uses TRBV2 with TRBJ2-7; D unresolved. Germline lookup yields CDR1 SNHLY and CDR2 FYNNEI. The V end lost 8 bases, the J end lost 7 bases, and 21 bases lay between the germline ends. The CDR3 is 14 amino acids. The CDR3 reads CASRFVLSVLEQYF. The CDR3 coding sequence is TGTGCCAGCCGGTTCGTACTATCGGTCCTAGAGCAGTACTTC.

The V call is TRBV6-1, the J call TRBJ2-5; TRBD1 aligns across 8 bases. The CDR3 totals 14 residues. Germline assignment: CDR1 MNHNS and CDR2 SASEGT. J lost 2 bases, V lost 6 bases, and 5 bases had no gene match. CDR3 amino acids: CASSPDRGQETQYF. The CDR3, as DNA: TGTGCCAGCAGCCCCGACAGGGGACAAGAGACCCAGTACTTC.

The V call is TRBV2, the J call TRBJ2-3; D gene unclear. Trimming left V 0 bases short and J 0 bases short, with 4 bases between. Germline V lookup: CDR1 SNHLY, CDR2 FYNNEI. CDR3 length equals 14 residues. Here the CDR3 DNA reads TGTGCCAGCAGTGAAGCCCTAAGCACAGATACGCAGTATTTT. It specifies CASSEALSTDTQYF.